This paragraph reports one T cell receptor (beta chain). Its recognized antigen is unknown. The sample holds no much larger clone one base away, and base qualities are not on file. Its CDR3 holds 14 amino acids, cysteine through phenylalanine. CDR3 DNA is the only sequence kept; it has 42 bases, read in frame from the first base. CDR1 is given as GTSNPN and CDR2 as SVGIG, both from the germline V gene (reference sequence). From V the trimming removes 0 bases and from J it removes 7 bases, while the gene matches leave 3 bases of the junction unaccounted for. The sample originates from a study of blood T cell repertoires in COVID-19 (dated by TCRdb to 2018 to 2021). About the study as a whole: Samples covering the acute and convalescent phases of COVID-19 were provided by collaborators in the United States, Italy and Spain. A freely available public database, intended as a resource for researchers studying the immune response to SARS-CoV-2, is where the repertoires were released. The material from the prospective study consisted of cDNA or gDNA derived from T cells, B-cell-depleted T cells, or PBMCs. Deeply sampled blood TCRbeta repertoires from subjects exposed to, actively infected with, or recovered from COVID-19 were included in the dataset. HLA class I and class II types, where available, came from metadata supplied by the sample provider rather than from assay-based typing. Samples were obtained from the ongoing ImmuneRACE study (first 160 participants) and from 1,254 subjects provided by 6 global collaborators. Sample metadata almost always included a de-identified subject ID, COVID-19 status, age in years and sex. Beyond this particular receptor, the publication reports: The quantity of clinical and demographic metadata differed by source and by participant and was supplied without curation.

The immunoSEQ Assay, a bias-controlled multiplex PCR, was used to amplify TCRbeta CDR3 regions from genomic DNA. In the original analysis: Within the assay, amplification of reference gene primers was used to estimate how many nucleated cells each sample contained. Sequence reads were collapsed and filtered to measure the absolute abundance of every unique TCRbeta CDR3 rearrangement. For each sample, productive Simpson clonality was calculated as the square root of Simpson's diversity index across productive rearrangements. TCRdb's version of the immuneACCESS table is confined to in-frame rearrangements and falls short of the full clone set. An unresolved V gene accounts for under half of the shortfall where checked; the remainder is of unknown origin. D and trimming come from the DNA, and the V and J calls and clone size come from that table. This sample is represented by about 370,000 clones; just over 90% of them were singletons. The top ten constitute about 0.78% of the sample.

Enrolling through a virtual design, the prospective study's participants ranged in age from roughly 18 to 95 years and lived across some 22 United States geographic areas. In the prospective study, participants were assigned to cohorts based on the clinical history participants reported in a screening survey and a study questionnaire. Exposed participants had been in contact with someone with a PCR-confirmed or clinician-diagnosed COVID-19 case within 2 weeks of study entry. In the prospective study, mobile phlebotomists collected whole blood, serum and a nasopharyngeal or oropharyngeal swab from each participant. Prospective study participants could optionally give additional blood draws and questionnaires over an approximately 2-month period. Before DNA extraction, prospective study blood samples were shipped either frozen or at room temperature.

This chain joins TRBV30 to TRBJ1-6; 7 nucleotides in the junction match TRBD1. The sample comprised PBMCs or T cells enriched from blood (not recorded which). The TCR was taken from a woman aged 40 to 50 who had been exposed to COVID-19. CDR3 loop: CAWSVSRGNSPLHF. Read as DNA, the sequence is TGTGCCTGGAGTGTAAGCAGGGGGAATTCACCCCTCCACTTT.